One and the same sample provided the 20 T cell receptor beta chains below, sequenced in a study of blood T cell repertoires in COVID-19. Sequencing used immunoSEQ multiplex PCR; TCRdb keeps in-frame clones, though not all of them. There are about 120,000 clones in the sample; roughly 84% occur only once, and under 5% lies in the top ten. The sample taken for sequencing was PBMCs or T cells enriched from blood (not recorded which). Receptors were obtained from a woman aged 25 to 39 who had recovered from COVID-19.

J is TRBJ2-7 and V is TRBV4-1; TRBD2 agrees at 10 bases. The CDR3 has 15 residues. V lost 1 base and J lost 7; bases outside the gene matches: 7. Germline assignment: CDR1 MGHRA and CDR2 YSYEKL. CDR3 residues: CASSQASGRGGEQYF. CDR3 bases: TGCGCCAGCAGCCAAGCTAGCGGGAGAGGGGGGGAGCAGTACTTC.

Details on this clone: A clone one base away is much larger, so this may be a read error. The rearrangement joins TRBV7-9 to TRBJ2-7; 9 nucleotides align to TRBD1. Per germline, CDR1 SEHNR and CDR2 FQNEAQ (reference sequence). Germline trimming cut 6 bases from V and 2 bases from J; bases unmatched to any gene: 5. This CDR3 is 14 amino acids long. The DNA of the CDR3 is TGTGCCAGCAGTCCCGGGACAGGGACCTACGAGCAGTACTTC. It is translated as CASSPGTGTYEQYF.

The chain uses TRBV27 and TRBJ2-1; TRBD2 might be the D (7 bases). Deletions cut 2 bases from V and 0 bases from J, with 17 bases between. The CDR3 extends over 18 amino acids. Germline V gene data show CDR1 as MNHEY and CDR2 as SMNVEV (reference sequence). CDR3 nucleotide sequence: TGTGCCAGCAGTTTAGGGAGGGGGGGGCTAAGCTCCTACAATGAGCAGTTCTTC. Translated: CASSLGRGGLSSYNEQFF.

The rearrangement joins TRBV5-1 to TRBJ2-1; a weak D match, TRBD2 (5 bases). Trimming left V 7 bases short and J 9 bases short, with 14 bases between. Germline-derived CDR1 and CDR2 are SGHRS and YFSETQ. CDR3 size: 12 residues. CDR3 in amino acids: CASAMGAGEQFF. Written as DNA, the CDR3 is TGCGCCAGCGCAATGGGAGCAGGTGAGCAGTTCTTC.

The chain uses TRBV30 and TRBJ1-2, with D tentatively TRBD1 (5 bases). In germline, CDR1 is GTSNPN, CDR2 SVGIG (reference sequence). V gave up 2 bases and J gave up 4 bases, with 14 bases separating them. This CDR3 comprises 14 residues. The CDR3 bases are TGTGCCTGGAGTCCACAGACAGTTTTCTATGGCTACACCTTC. It specifies CAWSPQTVFYGYTF.

The J gene is TRBJ2-6, the V gene TRBV4-1; 8 positions match TRBD1. CDR3 length: 17 amino acids. Trimming took 0 bases from V and 4 from J; bases not matched to a gene: 5. The V gene's germline CDR1 is MGHRA and CDR2 YSYEKL. CDR3 sequence: CASSQEPDRAGANVLTF. The CDR3 DNA is TGCGCCAGCAGCCAAGAACCGGACAGGGCAGGGGCCAACGTCCTGACTTTC.

The chain recombines TRBV9 with TRBJ2-5, with D possibly matching TRBD2 (7 bases). Trimming took 4 bases from V and 5 from J, leaving 18 bases between them. This CDR3 spans 15 amino acids. The V gene's germline CDR1 is SGDLS and CDR2 YYNGEE. CDR3 nucleotides: TGTGCCAGCAGCCCACGGTGGGAGGGGGGTGAGACCCAGTACTTC. Encoded protein: CASSPRWEGGETQYF.

The rearrangement joins TRBV18 to TRBJ2-7, with TRBD2 matching over 14 bases. Germline trimming cut 0 bases from V and 2 bases from J; bases unmatched to any gene: 3. Looked up from germline, CDR1 is KGHSH and CDR2 is LQKENI. The CDR3 contains 17 residues. CDR3 DNA sequence: TGTGCCAGCTCACCACCGGGACTAGCGGGAGCCGCCTACGAGCAGTACTTC. Translated: CASSPPGLAGAAYEQYF.

The gene calls are TRBV27 and TRBJ2-1; 13 positions agree with TRBD2. This CDR3 has 18 amino acids. V lost 4 bases and J lost 4; bases outside the gene matches: 10. CDR1 is MNHEY, CDR2 SMNVEV, per germline (reference sequence). CDR3 sequence (DNA): TGTGCCAGCAGTTCCCGGACTAGCGGGAGTTGGGTTTACAATGAGCAGTTCTTC. This encodes CASSSRTSGSWVYNEQFF.

The V and J genes are TRBV3-1 (or the pseudogene TRBV3-2) and TRBJ2-1; 13 nucleotides match TRBD2. The germline V gene has CDR1 LGHDT and CDR2 YNNKEL (reference sequence). Trimming removed 0 bases from V and 9 bases from J; junction bases left unmatched: 14. The CDR3 is 19 residues long. CDR3 in DNA: TGTGCCAGCAGCCAAGAGGGGGCAGAGGGACTAGCGGGATTTAGTGAGCAGTTCTTC. This codes for CASSQEGAEGLAGFSEQFF.

The chain joins TRBV7-8 to TRBJ1-2, with TRBD1 matching over 9 bases. The germline V gene encodes CDR1 SGHVS and CDR2 FQNEAQ. The V segment lost 2 bases and the J segment 6 bases; nucleotides outside the gene matches: 4. The CDR3 is made up of 14 amino acids. The CDR3 reads CASSLTGQGNGYTF. As DNA, the CDR3 is TGTGCCAGCAGCTTAACCGGACAGGGGAATGGCTACACCTTC.

V is TRBV12-3 or TRBV12-4 and J is TRBJ2-1, with D tentatively TRBD2 (6 bases). Trimming cost V 7 bases and J 7 bases, with 14 bases left between them. CDR3 length: 13 amino acids. The CDR3 loop reads CASTTGVHNEQFF. The CDR3 coding sequence is TGTGCCAGCACGACGGGAGTTCATAATGAGCAGTTCTTC.

The gene calls are TRBV13 and TRBJ2-4, with 10 bases aligning to TRBD2. Per the germline V gene, CDR1 is PRHDT and CDR2 is FYEKMQ (reference sequence). There are 13 residues in the CDR3. J was trimmed by 6 bases and V by 5 bases; bases with no gene match: 1. The DNA of the CDR3 is TGTGCCAGCAGCCGGACTAGCGGAAACATTCAGTACTTC. Translation gives CASSRTSGNIQYF.

The J gene is TRBJ2-3, the V gene TRBV4-1; 7 bases match TRBD2. V was pared by 1 base and J by 1 base, with 5 bases of the junction left unmatched. The CDR3 has 16 amino acids. CDR1 MGHRA and CDR2 YSYEKL come from the germline V gene. CDR3 bases: TGCGCCAGCAGCCAAGTTCGCGCGGGAGGCACAGATACGCAGTATTTT. As protein: CASSQVRAGGTDTQYF.

This chain joins TRBV15 and TRBJ2-7; 9 bases are shared with TRBD1. V shed 5 bases and J 5 bases; nucleotides not matched to a gene: 10. Germline lookup yields CDR1 LNHNV and CDR2 YYDKDF (reference sequence). The CDR3 has 15 residues. The chain's CDR3 is CATSGTGTGWDEQYF. CDR3 nucleotides: TGTGCCACCAGCGGAACCGGGACAGGGTGGGACGAGCAGTACTTC.

This clone was seen a few times. The chain combines TRBV4-2 with TRBJ2-7; TRBD2 might be the D (5 bases). Per germline, CDR1 LGHNA and CDR2 YNFKEQ. V lost 0 bases and J 0 bases, leaving 12 bases between the germline ends. The CDR3 runs to 16 residues. This chain's CDR3 is CASSQDTSGFSYEQYF. The CDR3 bases are TGTGCCAGCAGCCAAGATACGAGCGGCTTCTCCTACGAGCAGTACTTC.

V gene TRBV4-2 combines with J gene TRBJ2-5, with D possibly being TRBD2 (7 bases). Trimming took 3 bases from V and 5 from J, leaving 16 bases between them. Germline CDR1 reads LGHNA; CDR2 reads YNFKEQ. The CDR3 is 15 amino acids. The CDR3 region has the DNA TGTGCCAGCAGCCAGGAGGGGGGGGCAGGGGAGACCCAGTACTTC. Translation gives CASSQEGGAGETQYF.

The rearrangement links TRBV2 to TRBJ2-5; tentative D call: TRBD2 (6 bases). Germline values: CDR1 SNHLY, CDR2 FYNNEI. The CDR3 extends over 13 amino acids. Trimming took 6 bases from V and 4 from J, leaving 12 bases between them. Written as DNA, the CDR3 is TGTGCCAGCAGGAGGACGCGGGGAGAGACCCAGTACTTC. This sequence encodes CASRRTRGETQYF. The variable domain in full, completed from reference TRBV2 and TRBJ2-5, reads EPEVTQTPSHQVTQMGQEVILRCVPISNHLYFYWYRQILGQKVEFLVSFYNNEISEKSEIFDDQFSVERPDGSNFTLKIRSTKLEDSAMYFCASRRTRGETQYFGPGTRLLVL.

V usage is TRBV27 and J usage is TRBJ2-1; possible D gene TRBD2, 6 bases. CDR3 length: 14 residues. The germline CDR1 and CDR2 sequences are MNHEY and SMNVEV (reference sequence). V lost 1 base to trimming and J lost 3 bases, with 7 bases between them. The CDR3 region has the DNA TGTGCCAGCAGTTTATGGGGGGTCTACAATGAGCAGTTCTTC. Its protein is CASSLWGVYNEQFF.

The chain couples TRBV7-9 to TRBJ2-1; D not certain. This CDR3 spans 13 amino acids. V was cut by 2 bases and J by 7 bases, with 9 bases left in between. Germline V lookup: CDR1 SEHNR, CDR2 FQNEAQ (reference sequence). Here the CDR3 DNA reads TGTGCCAGCAGCTTATCCTGGGCGAATGAGCAGTTCTTC. The encoded protein is CASSLSWANEQFF.